This T cell receptor (beta chain) appears in the sequencing data of a study of blood T cell repertoires in COVID-19. Measured with immunoSEQ multiplex PCR; TCRdb has only the in-frame clones, and not every one. The sample records some 160,000 clones, about four fifths being singletons. Germline CDR1 is SEHNR and CDR2 is FQNEAQ (reference sequence). After removal of 4 bases from V and 0 bases from J, the junction contained 8 bases not matched to a gene. The CDR3 is 17 residues long. This sequence was found in a man between 65 and 85 years old with active or convalescent COVID-19. V usage is TRBV7-9 and J usage is TRBJ1-2, with 10 bases matching TRBD1. The sample comprised peripheral blood. CDR3 in DNA: TGTGCCAGCAGCTCCCCTCCGGGACAGGGGACTAACTATGGCTACACCTTC. This codes for CASSSPPGQGTNYGYTF.